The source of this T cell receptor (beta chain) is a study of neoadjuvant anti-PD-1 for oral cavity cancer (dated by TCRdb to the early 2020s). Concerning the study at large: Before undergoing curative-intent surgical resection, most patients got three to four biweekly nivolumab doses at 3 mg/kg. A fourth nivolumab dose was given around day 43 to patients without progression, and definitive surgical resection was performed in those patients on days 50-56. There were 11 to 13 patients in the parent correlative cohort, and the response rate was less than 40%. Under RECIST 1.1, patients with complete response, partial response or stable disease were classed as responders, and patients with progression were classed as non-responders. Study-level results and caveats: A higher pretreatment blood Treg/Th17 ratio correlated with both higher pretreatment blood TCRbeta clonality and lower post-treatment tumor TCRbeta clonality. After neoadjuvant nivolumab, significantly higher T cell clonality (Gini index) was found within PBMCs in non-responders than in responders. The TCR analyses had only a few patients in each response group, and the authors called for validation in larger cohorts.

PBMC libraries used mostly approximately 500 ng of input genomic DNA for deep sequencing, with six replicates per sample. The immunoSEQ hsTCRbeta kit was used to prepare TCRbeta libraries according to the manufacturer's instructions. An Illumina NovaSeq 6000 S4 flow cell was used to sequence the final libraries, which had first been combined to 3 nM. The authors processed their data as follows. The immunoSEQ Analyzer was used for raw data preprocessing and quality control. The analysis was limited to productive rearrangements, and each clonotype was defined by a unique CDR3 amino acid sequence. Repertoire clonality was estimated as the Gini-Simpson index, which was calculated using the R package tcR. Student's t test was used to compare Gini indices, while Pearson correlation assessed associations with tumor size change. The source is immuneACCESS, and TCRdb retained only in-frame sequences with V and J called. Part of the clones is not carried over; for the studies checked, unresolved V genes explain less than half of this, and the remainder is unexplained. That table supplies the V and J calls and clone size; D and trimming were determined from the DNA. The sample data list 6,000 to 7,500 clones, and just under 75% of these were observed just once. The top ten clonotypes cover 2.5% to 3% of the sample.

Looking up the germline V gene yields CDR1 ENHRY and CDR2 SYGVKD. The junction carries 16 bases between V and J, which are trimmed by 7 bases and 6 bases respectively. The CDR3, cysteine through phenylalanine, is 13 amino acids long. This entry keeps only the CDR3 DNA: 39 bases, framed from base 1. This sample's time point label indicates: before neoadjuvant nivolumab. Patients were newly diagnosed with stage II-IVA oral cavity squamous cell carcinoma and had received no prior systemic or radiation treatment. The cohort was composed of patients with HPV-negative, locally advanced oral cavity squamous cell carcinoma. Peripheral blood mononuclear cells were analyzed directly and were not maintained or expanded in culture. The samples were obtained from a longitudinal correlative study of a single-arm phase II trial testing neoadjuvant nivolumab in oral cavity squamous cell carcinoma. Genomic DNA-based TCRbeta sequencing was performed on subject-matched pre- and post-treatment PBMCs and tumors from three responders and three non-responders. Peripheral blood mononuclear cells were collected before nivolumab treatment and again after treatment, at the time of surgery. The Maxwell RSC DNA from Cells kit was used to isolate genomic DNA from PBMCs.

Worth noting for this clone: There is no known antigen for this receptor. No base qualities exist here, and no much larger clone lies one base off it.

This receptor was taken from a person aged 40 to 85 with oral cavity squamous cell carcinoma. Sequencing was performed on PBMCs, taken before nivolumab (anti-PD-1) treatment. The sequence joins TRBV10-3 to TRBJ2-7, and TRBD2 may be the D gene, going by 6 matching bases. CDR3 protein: CAIKEGPPSEQYF. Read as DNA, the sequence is TGTGCCATCAAGGAGGGTCCCCCCTCCGAGCAGTACTTC.